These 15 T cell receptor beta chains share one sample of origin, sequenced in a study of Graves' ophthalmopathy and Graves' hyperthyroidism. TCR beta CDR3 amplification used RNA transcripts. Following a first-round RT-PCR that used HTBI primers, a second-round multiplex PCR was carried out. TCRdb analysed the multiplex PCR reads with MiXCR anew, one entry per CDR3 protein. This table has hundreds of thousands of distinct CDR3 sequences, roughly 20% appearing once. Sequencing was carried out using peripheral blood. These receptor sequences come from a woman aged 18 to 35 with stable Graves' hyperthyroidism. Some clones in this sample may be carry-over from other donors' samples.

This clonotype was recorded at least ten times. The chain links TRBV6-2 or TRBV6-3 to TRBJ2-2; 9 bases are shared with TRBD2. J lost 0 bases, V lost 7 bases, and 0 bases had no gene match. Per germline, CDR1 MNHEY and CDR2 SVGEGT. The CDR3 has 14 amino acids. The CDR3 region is CASKREANTGELFF. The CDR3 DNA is TGTGCCAGCAAGCGGGAGGCGAACACCGGGGAGCTGTTTTTT.

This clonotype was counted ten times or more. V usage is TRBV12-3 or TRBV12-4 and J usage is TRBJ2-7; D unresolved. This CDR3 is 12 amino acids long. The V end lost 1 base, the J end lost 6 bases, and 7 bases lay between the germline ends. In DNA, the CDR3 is TGTGCCAGCAGTTTAGAGAACACCGAGCAGTACTTC. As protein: CASSLENTEQYF.

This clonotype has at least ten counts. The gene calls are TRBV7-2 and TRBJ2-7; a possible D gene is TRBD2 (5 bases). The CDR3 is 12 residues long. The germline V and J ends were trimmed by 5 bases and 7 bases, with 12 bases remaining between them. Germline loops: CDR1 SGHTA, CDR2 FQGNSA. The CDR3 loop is CASSPTTREQYF. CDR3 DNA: TGTGCCAGCAGCCCGACTACGAGGGAGCAGTACTTC.

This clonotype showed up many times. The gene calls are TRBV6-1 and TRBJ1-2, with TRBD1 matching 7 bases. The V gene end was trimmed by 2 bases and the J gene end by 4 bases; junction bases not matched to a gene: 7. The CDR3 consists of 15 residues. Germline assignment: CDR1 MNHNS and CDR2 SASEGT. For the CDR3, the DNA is TGTGCCAGCAGTGAAAGGGCAGGGGGTGGCTATGGCTACACCTTC. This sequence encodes CASSERAGGGYGYTF.

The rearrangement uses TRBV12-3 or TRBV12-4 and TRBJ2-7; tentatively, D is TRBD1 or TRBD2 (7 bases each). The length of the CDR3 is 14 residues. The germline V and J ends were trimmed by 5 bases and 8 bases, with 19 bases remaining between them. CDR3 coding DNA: TGTGCCAGCAGTCCGACAGGGAGGGATGGAAAGCAGTACTTC. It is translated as CASSPTGRDGKQYF.

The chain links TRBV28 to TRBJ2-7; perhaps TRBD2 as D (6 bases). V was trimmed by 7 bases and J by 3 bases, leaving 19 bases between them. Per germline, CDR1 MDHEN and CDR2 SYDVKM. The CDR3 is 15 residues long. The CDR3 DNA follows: TGTGCCAGCACTATAAGAGTCGGAGGGGACTACGAGCAGTACTTC. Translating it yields CASTIRVGGDYEQYF.

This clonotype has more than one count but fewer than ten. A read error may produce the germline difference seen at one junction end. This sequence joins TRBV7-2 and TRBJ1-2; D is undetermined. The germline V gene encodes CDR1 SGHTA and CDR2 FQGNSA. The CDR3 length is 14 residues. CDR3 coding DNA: TGTGTCAGCAGCGGGGTCGATGGGAACTATGGCTACACCTTC. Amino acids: CVSSGVDGNYGYTF.

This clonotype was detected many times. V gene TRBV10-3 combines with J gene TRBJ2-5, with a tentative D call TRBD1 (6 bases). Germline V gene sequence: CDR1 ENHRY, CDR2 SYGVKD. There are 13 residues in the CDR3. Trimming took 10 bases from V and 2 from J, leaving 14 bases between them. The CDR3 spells CASRQENQETQYF. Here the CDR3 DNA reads TGTGCCAGCAGACAGGAAAATCAAGAGACCCAGTACTTC.

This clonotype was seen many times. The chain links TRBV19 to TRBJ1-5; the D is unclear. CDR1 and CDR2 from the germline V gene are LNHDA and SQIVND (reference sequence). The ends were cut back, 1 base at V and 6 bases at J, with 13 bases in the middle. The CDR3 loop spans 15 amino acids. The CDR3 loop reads CASSIARERGQPQHF. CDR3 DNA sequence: TGTGCCAGTAGTATAGCCCGGGAGAGAGGTCAGCCCCAGCATTTT. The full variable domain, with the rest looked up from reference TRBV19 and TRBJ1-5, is DGGITQSPKYLFRKEGQNVTLSCEQNLNHDAMYWYRQDPGQGLRLIYYSQIVNDFQKGDIAEGYSVSREKKESFPLTVTSAQKNPTAFYLCASSIARERGQPQHFGDGTRLSIL.

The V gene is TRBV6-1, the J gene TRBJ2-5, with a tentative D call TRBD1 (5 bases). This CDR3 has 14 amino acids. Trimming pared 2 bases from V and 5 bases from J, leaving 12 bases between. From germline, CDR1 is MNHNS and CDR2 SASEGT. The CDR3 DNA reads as TGTGCCAGCAGTGAAAGGTGGGGCCTCGAGACCCAGTACTTC. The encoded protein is CASSERWGLETQYF.

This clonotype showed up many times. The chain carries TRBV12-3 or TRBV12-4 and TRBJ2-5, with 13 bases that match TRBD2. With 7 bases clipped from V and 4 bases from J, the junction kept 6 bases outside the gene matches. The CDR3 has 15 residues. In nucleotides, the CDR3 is TGTGCCAGCAAACCGGGACTAGCGGGGAGAGAGACCCAGTACTTC. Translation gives CASKPGLAGRETQYF.

CDR3 in DNA: TGTGCCAGCAGCTTAGATACCATAACTGAAGCTTTCTTT. Translated: CASSLDTITEAFF. V and J are TRBV7-9 and TRBJ1-1; D is uncertain. Trimming shortened V by 1 base and J by 5 bases, and 8 bases separated the two germline ends. Germline CDR1 and CDR2: SEHNR and FQNEAQ (reference sequence). This CDR3 region has 13 residues. The whole variable domain, remainder taken from reference TRBV7-9 and TRBJ1-1, is DTGVSQNPRHKITKRGQNVTFRCDPISEHNRLYWYRQTLGQGPEFLTYFQNEAQLEKSRLLSDRFSAERPKGSFSTLEIQRTEQGDSAMYLCASSLDTITEAFFGQGTRLTVV.

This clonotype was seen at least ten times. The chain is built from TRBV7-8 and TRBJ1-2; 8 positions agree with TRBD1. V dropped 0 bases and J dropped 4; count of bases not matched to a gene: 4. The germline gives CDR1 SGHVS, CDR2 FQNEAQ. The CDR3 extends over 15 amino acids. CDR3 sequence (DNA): TGTGCCAGCAGCTTAGCGCGGACAGGGAGCTATGGCTACACCTTC. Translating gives CASSLARTGSYGYTF. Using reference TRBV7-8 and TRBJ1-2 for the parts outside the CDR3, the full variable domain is GAGVSQSPRYKVAKRGQDVALRCDPISGHVSLFWYQQALGQGPEFLTYFQNEAQLDKSGLPSDRFFAERPEGSVSTLKIQRTQQEDSAVYLCASSLARTGSYGYTFGSGTRLTVV.

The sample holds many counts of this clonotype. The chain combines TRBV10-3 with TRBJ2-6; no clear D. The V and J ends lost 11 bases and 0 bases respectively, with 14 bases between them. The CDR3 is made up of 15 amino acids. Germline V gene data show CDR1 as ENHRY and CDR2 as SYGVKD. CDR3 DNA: TGTGCCTCCCTACCACTCGGCTCTGGGGCCAACGTCCTGACTTTC. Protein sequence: CASLPLGSGANVLTF.

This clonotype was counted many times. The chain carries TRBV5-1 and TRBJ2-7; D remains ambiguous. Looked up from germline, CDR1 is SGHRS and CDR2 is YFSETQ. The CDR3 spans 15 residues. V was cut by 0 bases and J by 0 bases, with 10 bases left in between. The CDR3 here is CASSLDRVPSYEQYF. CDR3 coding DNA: TGCGCCAGCAGCTTGGATAGGGTACCCTCCTACGAGCAGTACTTC.